Sequencing of this TCR beta chain was carried out in a study of T cells of healthy individuals. TCRdb redid the calling of the 5' RACE reads with MiXCR, one entry per CDR3 protein. The sample holds 63,000 or so distinct CDR3 sequences, 15% to 20% seen once. The V gene's germline CDR1 is SGHNT and CDR2 YYREEE (reference sequence). This CDR3 spans 16 amino acids. Trimming pared 6 bases from V and 3 bases from J, leaving 20 bases between. This clonotype was picked up many times. This clonotype originated in a human donor in good health. The chain carries TRBV5-4 and TRBJ2-3, with a tentative D call TRBD2 (6 bases). CDR3 nucleotides: TGTGCCAGCAACTCGCGACACAACGGGGGTACAGATACGCAGTATTTT. Translation: CASNSRHNGGTDTQYF.